This T cell receptor (beta chain) was sequenced in a study of early T cells in non-severe SARS-CoV-2 infection. For the study at large: Chains were unpaired, as sequencing was done on bulk RNA from unsorted whole blood.

Between the trimmed V and J ends, which lost 5 bases and 4 bases, there was a span of 14 bases. The CDR3 covers 15 residues. Attachment of unique molecular identifiers was made to individual cDNA molecules. TCRdb re-derived calls from the 5' RACE reads in MiXCR, one entry per CDR3 protein. The table includes 15,000 to 20,000 distinct CDR3 sequences, around 5.8% detected once. At least ten counts were recorded for this clonotype. The specimen was whole blood, collected at baseline. The chain carries TRBV12-3 or TRBV12-4 and TRBJ1-4, with D perhaps TRBD1 (6 bases). The sequence was collected from an adult who was a healthcare worker with PCR-confirmed SARS-CoV-2 infection or an uninfected control (not recorded which). The chain's CDR3 is CASSPGQIYNEKLFF. CDR3 nucleotide sequence: TGTGCCAGCAGTCCTGGACAGATCTATAATGAAAAACTGTTTTTT.